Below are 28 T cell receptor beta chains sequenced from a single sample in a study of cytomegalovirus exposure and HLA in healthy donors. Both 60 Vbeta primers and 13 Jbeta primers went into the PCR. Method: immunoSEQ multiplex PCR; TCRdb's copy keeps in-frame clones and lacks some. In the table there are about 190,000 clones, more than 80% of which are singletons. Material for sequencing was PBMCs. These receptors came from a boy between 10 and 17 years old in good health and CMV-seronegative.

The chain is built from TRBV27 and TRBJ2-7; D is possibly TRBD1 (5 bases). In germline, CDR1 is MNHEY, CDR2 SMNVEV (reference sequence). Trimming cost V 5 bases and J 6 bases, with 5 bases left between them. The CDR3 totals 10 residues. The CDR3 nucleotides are TGTGCCAGCAGTAGGGGCGAGCAGTACTTC. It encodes CASSRGEQYF.

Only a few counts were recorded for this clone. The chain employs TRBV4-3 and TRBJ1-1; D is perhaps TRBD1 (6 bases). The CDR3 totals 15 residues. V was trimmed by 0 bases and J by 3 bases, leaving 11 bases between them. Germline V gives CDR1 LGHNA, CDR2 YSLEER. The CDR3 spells CASSQDFGGYTEAFF. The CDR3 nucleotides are TGCGCCAGCAGCCAAGATTTTGGGGGCTACACTGAAGCTTTCTTT.

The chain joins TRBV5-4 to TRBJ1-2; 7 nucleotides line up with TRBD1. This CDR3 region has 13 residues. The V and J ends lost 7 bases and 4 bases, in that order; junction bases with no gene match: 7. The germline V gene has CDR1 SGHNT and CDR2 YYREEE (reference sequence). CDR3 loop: CASPNQGGYGYTF. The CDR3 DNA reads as TGTGCCAGCCCAAATCAGGGGGGCTATGGCTACACCTTC.

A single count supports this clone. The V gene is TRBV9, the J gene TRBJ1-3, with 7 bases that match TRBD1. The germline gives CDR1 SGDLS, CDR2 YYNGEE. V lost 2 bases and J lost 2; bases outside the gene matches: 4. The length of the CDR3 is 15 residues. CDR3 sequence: CASSVGTVAGNTIYF. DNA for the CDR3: TGTGCCAGCAGCGTCGGGACAGTCGCTGGAAACACCATATATTTT.

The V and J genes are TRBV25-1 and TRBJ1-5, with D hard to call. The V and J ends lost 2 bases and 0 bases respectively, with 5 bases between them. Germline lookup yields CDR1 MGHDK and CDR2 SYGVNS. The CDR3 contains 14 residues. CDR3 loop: CASSEVYSNQPQHF. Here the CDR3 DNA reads TGTGCCAGCAGTGAAGTATATAGCAATCAGCCCCAGCATTTT.

The CDR3 protein is CASGLATVSSYNEQFF. The CDR3 region has the DNA TGTGCTAGTGGTTTGGCTACAGTCAGCTCCTACAATGAGCAGTTCTTC. V is TRBV12-5 and J is TRBJ2-1; no clear D gene. This CDR3 has 16 residues. V lost 1 base and J 0 bases, leaving 10 bases between the germline ends. In germline, CDR1 is LGHNT, CDR2 FRNRAP.

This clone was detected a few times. This CDR3 reads CASSLAVGGAQSYGYTF. The CDR3 coding sequence is TGCGCCAGCAGCTTGGCCGTAGGGGGCGCTCAATCCTATGGCTACACCTTC. J is TRBJ1-2 and V is TRBV5-1; 7 nucleotides match TRBD1. The V segment lost 0 bases and the J segment 4 bases; nucleotides outside the gene matches: 12. This CDR3 spans 17 amino acids. Germline V CDR1 and CDR2: SGHRS, YFSETQ.

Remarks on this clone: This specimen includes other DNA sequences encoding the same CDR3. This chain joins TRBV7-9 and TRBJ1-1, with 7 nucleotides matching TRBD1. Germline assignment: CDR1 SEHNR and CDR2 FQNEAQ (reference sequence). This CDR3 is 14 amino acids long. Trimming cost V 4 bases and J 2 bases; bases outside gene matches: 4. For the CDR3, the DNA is TGTGCCAGCAGCTCGGACAGGACCAACACTGAAGCTTTCTTT. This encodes CASSSDRTNTEAFF. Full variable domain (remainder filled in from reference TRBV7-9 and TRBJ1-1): DTGVSQNPRHKITKRGQNVTFRCDPISEHNRLYWYRQTLGQGPEFLTYFQNEAQLEKSRLLSDRFSAERPKGSFSTLEIQRTEQGDSAMYLCASSSDRTNTEAFFGQGTRLTVV.

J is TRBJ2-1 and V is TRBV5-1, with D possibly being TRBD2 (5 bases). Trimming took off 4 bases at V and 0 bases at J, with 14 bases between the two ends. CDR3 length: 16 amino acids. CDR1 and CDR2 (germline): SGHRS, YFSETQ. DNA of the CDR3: TGCGCCAGCAGCCCGGCTAGCACCAGCTCCTACAATGAGCAGTTCTTC. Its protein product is CASSPASTSSYNEQFF.

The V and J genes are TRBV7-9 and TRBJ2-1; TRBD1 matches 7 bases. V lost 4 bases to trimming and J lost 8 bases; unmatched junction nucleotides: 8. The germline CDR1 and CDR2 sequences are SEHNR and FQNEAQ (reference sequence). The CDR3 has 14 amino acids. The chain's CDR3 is CASSSWDRWDEQFF. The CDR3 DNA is TGTGCCAGCAGCTCATGGGACAGATGGGATGAGCAGTTCTTC. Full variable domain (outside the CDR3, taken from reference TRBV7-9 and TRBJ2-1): DTGVSQNPRHKITKRGQNVTFRCDPISEHNRLYWYRQTLGQGPEFLTYFQNEAQLEKSRLLSDRFSAERPKGSFSTLEIQRTEQGDSAMYLCASSSWDRWDEQFFGPGTRLTVL.

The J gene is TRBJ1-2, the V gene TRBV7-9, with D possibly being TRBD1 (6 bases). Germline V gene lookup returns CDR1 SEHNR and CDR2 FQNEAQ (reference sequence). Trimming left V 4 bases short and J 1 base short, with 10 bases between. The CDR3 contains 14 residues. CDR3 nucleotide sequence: TGTGCCAGCAGCTCGACAGGAAATAACTATGGCTACACCTTC. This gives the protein CASSSTGNNYGYTF. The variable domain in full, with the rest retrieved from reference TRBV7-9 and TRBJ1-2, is DTGVSQNPRHKITKRGQNVTFRCDPISEHNRLYWYRQTLGQGPEFLTYFQNEAQLEKSRLLSDRFSAERPKGSFSTLEIQRTEQGDSAMYLCASSSTGNNYGYTFGSGTRLTVV.

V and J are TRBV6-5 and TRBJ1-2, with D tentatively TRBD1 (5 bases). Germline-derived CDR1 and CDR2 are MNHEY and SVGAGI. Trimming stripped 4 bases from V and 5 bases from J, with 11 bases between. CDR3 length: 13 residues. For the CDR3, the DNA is TGTGCCAGCAGTTCCCAGGGTTGGTATGGCTACACCTTC. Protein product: CASSSQGWYGYTF.

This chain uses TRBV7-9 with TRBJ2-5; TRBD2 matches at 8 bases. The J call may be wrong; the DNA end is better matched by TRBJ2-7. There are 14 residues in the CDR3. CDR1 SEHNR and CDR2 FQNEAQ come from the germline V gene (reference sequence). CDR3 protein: CASTLAGLSYEQYF. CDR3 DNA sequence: TGTGCCAGCACCCTAGCGGGCCTCTCCTACGAGCAGTACTTC.

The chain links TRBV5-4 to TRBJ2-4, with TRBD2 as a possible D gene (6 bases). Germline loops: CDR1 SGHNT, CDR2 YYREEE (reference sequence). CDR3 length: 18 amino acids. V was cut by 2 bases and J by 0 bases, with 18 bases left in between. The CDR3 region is CASSFTLTGLLAKNIQYF. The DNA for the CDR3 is TGTGCCAGCAGCTTCACCCTGACGGGACTCCTAGCCAAAAACATTCAGTACTTC.

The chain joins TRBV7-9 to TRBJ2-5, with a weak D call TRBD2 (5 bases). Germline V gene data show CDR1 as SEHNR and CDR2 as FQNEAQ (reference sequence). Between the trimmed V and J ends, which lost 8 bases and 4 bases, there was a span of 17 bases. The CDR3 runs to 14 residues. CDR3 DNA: TGTGCCAGCCGGGCTCAGATAAGCGGAGAGACCCAGTACTTC. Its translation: CASRAQISGETQYF.

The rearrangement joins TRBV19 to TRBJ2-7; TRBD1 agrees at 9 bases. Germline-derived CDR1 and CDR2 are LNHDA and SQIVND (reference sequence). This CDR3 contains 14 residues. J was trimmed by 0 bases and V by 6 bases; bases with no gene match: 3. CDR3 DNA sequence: TGTGCCAGTAGGGACAGGGGTAGCTCCTACGAGCAGTACTTC. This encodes CASRDRGSSYEQYF.

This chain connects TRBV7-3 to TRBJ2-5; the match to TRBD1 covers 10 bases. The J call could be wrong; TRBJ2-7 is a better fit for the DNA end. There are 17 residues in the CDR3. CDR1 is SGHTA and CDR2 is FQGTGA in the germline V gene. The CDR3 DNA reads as TGTGCCAGCAGCGTAGGAGTGGGGGGACAGGGGTACTACGAGCAGTACTTC. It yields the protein CASSVGVGGQGYYEQYF.

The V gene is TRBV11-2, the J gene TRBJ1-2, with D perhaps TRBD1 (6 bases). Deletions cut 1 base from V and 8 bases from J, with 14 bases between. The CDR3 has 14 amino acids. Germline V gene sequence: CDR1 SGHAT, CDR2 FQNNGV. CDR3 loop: CASSLVGTRTGYTF. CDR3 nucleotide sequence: TGTGCCAGCAGCTTAGTGGGGACAAGGACGGGCTACACCTTC. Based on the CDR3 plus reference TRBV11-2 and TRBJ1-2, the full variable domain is EAGVAQSPRYKIIEKRQSVAFWCNPISGHATLYWYQQILGQGPKLLIQFQNNGVVDDSQLPKDRFSAERLKGVDSTLKIQPAKLEDSAVYLCASSLVGTRTGYTFGSGTRLTVV.

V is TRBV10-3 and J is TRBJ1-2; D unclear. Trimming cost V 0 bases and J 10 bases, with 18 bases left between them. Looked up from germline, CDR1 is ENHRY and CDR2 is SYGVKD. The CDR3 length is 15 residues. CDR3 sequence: CAISESRLATTDYTF. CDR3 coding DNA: TGTGCCATCAGTGAGTCCCGGTTGGCGACAACCGACTACACCTTC.

The CDR3 coding sequence is TGTGCCAGCAGCCAAGTAGGAGCGGGGGACGGCACAGATACGCAGTATTTT. Translation: CASSQVGAGDGTDTQYF. This rearrangement joins TRBV4-2 to TRBJ2-3, with 8 bases identical to TRBD2. Germline values: CDR1 LGHNA, CDR2 YNFKEQ. After removal of 1 base from V and 1 base from J, the junction contained 7 bases not matched to a gene. The CDR3 runs 17 residues.

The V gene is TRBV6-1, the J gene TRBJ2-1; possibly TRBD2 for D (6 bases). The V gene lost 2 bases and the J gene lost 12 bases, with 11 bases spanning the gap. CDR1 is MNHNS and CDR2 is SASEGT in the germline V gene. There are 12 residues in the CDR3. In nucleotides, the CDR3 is TGTGCCAGCAGTGAACCATGGAGGGGGCAGTTCTTC. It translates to CASSEPWRGQFF.

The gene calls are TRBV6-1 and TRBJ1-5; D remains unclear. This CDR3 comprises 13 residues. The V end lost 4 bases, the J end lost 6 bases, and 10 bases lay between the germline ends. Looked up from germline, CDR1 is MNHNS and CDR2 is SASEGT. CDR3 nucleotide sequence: TGTGCCAGCAGTGGGGAGAGTGGTCAGCCCCAGCATTTT. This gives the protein CASSGESGQPQHF.

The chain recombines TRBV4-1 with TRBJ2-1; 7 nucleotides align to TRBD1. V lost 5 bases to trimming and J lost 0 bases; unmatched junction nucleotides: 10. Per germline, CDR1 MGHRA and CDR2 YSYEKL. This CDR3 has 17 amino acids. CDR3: CASSEDRSSSSYNEQFF. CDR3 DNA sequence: TGCGCCAGCAGCGAGGACAGGTCGAGCAGCTCCTACAATGAGCAGTTCTTC.

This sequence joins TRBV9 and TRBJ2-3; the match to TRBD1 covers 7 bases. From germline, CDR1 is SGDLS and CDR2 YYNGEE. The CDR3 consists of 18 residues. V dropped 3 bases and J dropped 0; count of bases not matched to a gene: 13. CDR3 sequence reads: CASSAGAGGSISTDTQYF. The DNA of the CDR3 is TGTGCCAGCAGCGCAGGGGCAGGGGGTAGCATCAGCACAGATACGCAGTATTTT.

CDR3 sequence: CATSRPPGGHEQYF. The CDR3 DNA sequence: TGTGCCACCAGCAGACCCCCCGGGGGGCACGAGCAGTACTTC. The chain recombines TRBV15 with TRBJ2-7, with D perhaps matching TRBD2 (7 bases). This CDR3 is 14 amino acids long. The germline V gene encodes CDR1 LNHNV and CDR2 YYDKDF (reference sequence). The V gene lost 2 bases and the J gene lost 5 bases, with 13 bases spanning the gap.

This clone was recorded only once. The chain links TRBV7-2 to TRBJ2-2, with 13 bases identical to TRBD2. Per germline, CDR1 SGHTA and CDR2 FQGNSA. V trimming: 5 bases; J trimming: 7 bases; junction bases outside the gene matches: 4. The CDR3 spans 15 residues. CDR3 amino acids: CASSVGLAGDGELFF. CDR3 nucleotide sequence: TGTGCCAGCAGCGTCGGACTAGCGGGGGACGGGGAGCTGTTTTTT.

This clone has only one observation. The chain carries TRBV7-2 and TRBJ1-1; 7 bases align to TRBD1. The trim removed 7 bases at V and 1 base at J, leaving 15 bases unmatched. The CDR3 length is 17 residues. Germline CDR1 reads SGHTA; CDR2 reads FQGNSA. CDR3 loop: CASTSNLLDRPNTEAFF. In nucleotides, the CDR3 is TGTGCCAGCACTTCAAACCTTTTGGACAGGCCGAACACTGAAGCTTTCTTT.

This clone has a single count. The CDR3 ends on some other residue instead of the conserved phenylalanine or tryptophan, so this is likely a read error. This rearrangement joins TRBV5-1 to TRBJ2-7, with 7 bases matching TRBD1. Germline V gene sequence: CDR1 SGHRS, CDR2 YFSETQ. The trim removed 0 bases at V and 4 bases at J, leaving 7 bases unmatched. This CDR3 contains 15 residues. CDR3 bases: TGCGCCAGCAGCTTGGGCAGGGGGAGTCATTACGAGCAGTACCTC. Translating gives CASSLGRGSHYEQYL.